Detailed here is one T cell receptor beta chain. This specimen comes from a study of shared T cell receptors in the human thymus. Repertoires were generated with immunoSEQ multiplex PCR, while TCRdb's copy carries only in-frame clones and drops some. The table lists about 660,000 clones, 70% to 90% of them singletons. There are 17 residues in the CDR3. The germline CDR1 and CDR2 sequences are SNHLY and FYNNEI. Deletions cut 3 bases from V and 2 bases from J, with 18 bases between. This sample also appeared in a second study, on human thymus T cells. That report notes: Immunologically healthy infants in Finland undergoing congenital heart defect surgery were the donors. It was from resections taken during corrective heart surgery that the thymus tissue came. Repertoires from thymus and blood appeared to show biased V and J gene usage. Related research found strongly overlapping thymic repertoires in unrelated individuals.

The gene calls are TRBV2 and TRBJ2-3, with D possibly matching TRBD2 (6 bases). The source is a boy in the first two years of life with a congenital heart defect. The sample taken for sequencing was thymocytes. The CDR3 sequence: CASSDSLILAATDTQYF. The CDR3 DNA is TGTGCCAGCAGTGACTCCCTTATATTAGCGGCCACAGATACGCAGTATTTT. Full variable domain (rest looked up from reference TRBV2 and TRBJ2-3): EPEVTQTPSHQVTQMGQEVILRCVPISNHLYFYWYRQILGQKVEFLVSFYNNEISEKSEIFDDQFSVERPDGSNFTLKIRSTKLEDSAMYFCASSDSLILAATDTQYFGPGTRLTVL.